This T cell receptor beta chain is from a study of T cells in Graves' hyperthyroidism and ophthalmopathy. Across the study: Initial diagnosis, before any treatment, was when peripheral blood was collected.

Newly diagnosed hyperthyroidism, duration under 2 months, in patients aged 18 to 65. The investigators amplified TCR beta CDR3 regions from RNA transcripts. An initial round of RT-PCR targeting the TCR CDR3 relied on the HTBI primer set. MiXCR was run by TCRdb on the multiplex PCR reads, yielding one entry per CDR3 protein. The table lists approximately 430,000 distinct CDR3 sequences, roughly 14% of them singletons. This clonotype was seen ten or more times. The ends lost 4 bases at V and 8 bases at J; junction bases unmatched: 11. In germline, CDR1 is SGHVS, CDR2 FQNEAQ. The CDR3 contains 15 residues.

This receptor was taken from a woman younger than 30 with Graves' hyperthyroidism. Source material: blood. The rearrangement links TRBV7-8 to TRBJ1-2; TRBD1 matches 9 bases. CDR3 residues: CASSSRTGDSGGYTF. CDR3 sequence (DNA): TGTGCCAGCAGCTCACGGACAGGGGATTCTGGGGGCTACACCTTC.